This TCR beta chain was sequenced during a study of quantifying T cell responses using KT2 cells. About the study: cDNA was made from DNase-treated RNA using alpha and beta constant primers. The second PCR was a qPCR stopped at a predetermined fluorescence threshold.

Trimming pared 2 bases from V and 2 bases from J, leaving 21 bases between. The CDR3 runs 18 residues. Per germline, CDR1 KGHSH and CDR2 LQKENI. A single-stranded UMI oligo with SP2 sequence was ligated to cDNA 3' ends. An equimolar mix of RC1.1 and RC1.2 primed the beta chain across TRBC1 and TRBC2. From the second PCR onward, TCR alpha and beta chains were processed separately. TCRdb passed the UMI-ligation and nested PCR reads through MiXCR, listing each CDR3 protein once. The top ten clones hold about 9.6% of a sample with 25,000 to 35,000 distinct CDR3 sequences, 10% of them seen once. The TCR originated in a human donor. The sample consisted of PBMCs spiked with cells of the T cell clone KT2. The chain recombines TRBV18 with TRBJ1-2; TRBD1 might be the D (5 bases). The CDR3 spells CASSPLRESGGSNYGYTF. CDR3 coding DNA: TGTGCCAGCTCACCATTAAGGGAATCTGGGGGATCCAACTATGGCTACACCTTC.